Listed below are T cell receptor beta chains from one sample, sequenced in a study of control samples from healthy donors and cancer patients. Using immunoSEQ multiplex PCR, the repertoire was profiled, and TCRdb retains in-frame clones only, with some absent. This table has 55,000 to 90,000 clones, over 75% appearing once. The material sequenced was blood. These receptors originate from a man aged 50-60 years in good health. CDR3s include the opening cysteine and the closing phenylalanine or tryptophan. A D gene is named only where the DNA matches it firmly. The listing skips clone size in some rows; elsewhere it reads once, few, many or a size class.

CDR3 protein: CASSFAGDNEQFF
CDR3 DNA: TGTGCCAGCAGTTTTGCAGGAGACAATGAGCAGTTCTTC
J gene: TRBJ2-1
V gene: TRBV6-2/TRBV6-3
D gene: .
clone size: .

CDR3 protein: CASSNRLAGAMGNEQYF
CDR3 DNA: TGTGCCAGCAGCAACCGACTAGCGGGGGCCATGGGGAACGAGCAGTACTTC
J gene: TRBJ2-7
V gene: TRBV7-6
D gene: TRBD2
clone size: .

CDR3 protein: CASSKVGTTLYNEQFF
CDR3 DNA: TGTGCCAGCAGCAAAGTGGGGACTACCTTATACAATGAGCAGTTCTTC
J gene: TRBJ2-1
V gene: TRBV21-1
D gene: .
clone size: .

CDR3 protein: CARQDSNTEAFF
CDR3 DNA: TGTGCCCGGCAGGATTCGAACACTGAAGCTTTCTTT
J gene: TRBJ1-1
V gene: TRBV30
D gene: .
clone size: .

CDR3 protein: CASSPWSSPKTYEQYF
CDR3 DNA: TGTGCCAGCAGCCCATGGAGTAGCCCGAAGACCTACGAGCAGTACTTC
J gene: TRBJ2-7
V gene: TRBV5-4
D gene: .
clone size: .

CDR3 protein: CASSLSITDTQYF
CDR3 DNA: TGTGCCAGCAGTTTATCCATCACAGATACGCAGTATTTT
J gene: TRBJ2-3
V gene: TRBV27
D gene: .
clone size: .

CDR3 protein: CASSYGDRTDTQYF
CDR3 DNA: TGTGCCAGCAGTTACGGGGACAGAACAGATACGCAGTATTTT
J gene: TRBJ2-3
V gene: TRBV6-2/TRBV6-3
D gene: TRBD1
clone size: few

CDR3 protein: CASSIDGGGEQYF
CDR3 DNA: TGTGCCAGTAGTATAGATGGCGGGGGCGAGCAGTACTTC
J gene: TRBJ2-7
V gene: TRBV19
D gene: TRBD2
clone size: .

CDR3 protein: CASSEGMAGTEAFF
CDR3 DNA: TGCGCCAGCAGTGAGGGTATGGCTGGCACTGAAGCTTTCTTT
J gene: TRBJ1-1
V gene: TRBV10-1
D gene: .
clone size: .

CDR3 protein: CASSSAGGGTEAFF
CDR3 DNA: TGTGCCAGCAGTTCCGCGGGGGGCGGCACTGAAGCTTTCTTT
J gene: TRBJ1-1
V gene: TRBV6-5
D gene: .
clone size: .

CDR3 protein: CASSNLNTGELFF
CDR3 DNA: TGTGCCAGCAGCAATCTCAACACCGGGGAGCTGTTTTTT
J gene: TRBJ2-2
V gene: TRBV7-3
D gene: .
clone size: .

CDR3 protein: CASSDWTGGNPPLHF
CDR3 DNA: TGTGCCAGCAGTGACTGGACTGGGGGGAATCCACCCCTCCACTTT
J gene: TRBJ1-6
V gene: TRBV28
D gene: .
clone size: .

CDR3 protein: CASSLQGMNTEAFF
CDR3 DNA: TGTGCCAGCAGCTTGCAGGGTATGAACACTGAAGCTTTCTTT
J gene: TRBJ1-1
V gene: TRBV5-4
D gene: .
clone size: .

CDR3 protein: CASSSLTSGINSYEQYF
CDR3 DNA: TGTGCCAGCAGCTCCTTGACTAGCGGGATAAACTCCTACGAGCAGTACTTC
J gene: TRBJ2-7
V gene: TRBV7-6
D gene: TRBD2
clone size: .

CDR3 protein: CASSLDRASTDTQYF
CDR3 DNA: TGTGCCAGCAGCTTGGATCGGGCTAGCACAGATACGCAGTATTTT
J gene: TRBJ2-3
V gene: TRBV5-4
D gene: .
clone size: .

CDR3 protein: CASSPSDVSEAFF
CDR3 DNA: TGTGCCAGCTCACCATCGGACGTATCTGAAGCTTTCTTT
J gene: TRBJ1-1
V gene: TRBV18
D gene: .
clone size: .

CDR3 protein: CASGPTSGRASIDTQYF
CDR3 DNA: TGTGCTAGTGGACCGACTAGCGGGAGGGCCTCTATAGATACGCAGTATTTT
J gene: TRBJ2-3
V gene: TRBV12-5
D gene: TRBD2
clone size: .

CDR3 protein: CASSLGLASETQYF
CDR3 DNA: TGTGCCAGCAGCCTTGGACTAGCTAGCGAGACCCAGTACTTC
J gene: TRBJ2-5
V gene: TRBV7-2
D gene: TRBD2
clone size: once

CDR3 protein: CASSRLAGDNEQFF
CDR3 DNA: TGCGCCAGCAGTAGACTAGCGGGCGACAATGAGCAGTTCTTC
J gene: TRBJ2-1
V gene: TRBV4-3
D gene: TRBD2
clone size: .

CDR3 protein: CASSEGGAAKNIQYF
CDR3 DNA: TGTGCCAGCTCCGAAGGGGGGGCTGCCAAAAACATTCAGTACTTC
J gene: TRBJ2-4
V gene: TRBV9
D gene: .
clone size: once

CDR3 protein: CASSLTESGNTIYF
CDR3 DNA: TGTGCCAGCAGTCTGACTGAATCAGGAAACACCATATATTTT
J gene: TRBJ1-3
V gene: TRBV6-2/TRBV6-3
D gene: .
clone size: .

CDR3 protein: CASSLLAGLGSPDTQYF
CDR3 DNA: TGCGCCAGCAGCTTACTAGCGGGATTGGGTTCTCCAGATACGCAGTATTTT
J gene: TRBJ2-3
V gene: TRBV5-1
D gene: TRBD2
clone size: few

CDR3 protein: CASSWSSRGGVSPLHF
CDR3 DNA: TGTGCCAGCAGTTGGTCCTCTCGGGGGGGCGTTTCACCCCTCCACTTT
J gene: TRBJ1-6
V gene: TRBV6-5
D gene: .
clone size: .

CDR3 protein: CASSLRLAGGGDTQYF
CDR3 DNA: TGTGCCAGCAGCCTGCGACTAGCGGGGGGAGGAGATACGCAGTATTTT
J gene: TRBJ2-3
V gene: TRBV7-3
D gene: TRBD2
clone size: .